The rows below give T cell receptor beta chains drawn from one sample of a study of cytomegalovirus exposure and HLA in healthy donors. Measured with immunoSEQ multiplex PCR; TCRdb has only the in-frame clones, and not every one. This table has 150,000 to 200,000 clones, roughly 82% appearing once. The sequenced sample consisted of PBMCs. The receptor source for this set is a woman aged 25 to 45 in good health and CMV-seronegative. The CDR3 runs from the conserved cysteine through the conserved F or W. The D gene is left open where the match is weak. For some rows the clone size is stated as once, few or many, or as a class when expanded; others skip it.

TRBJ1-4 TRBD1 TRBV25-1 - CASSVTGLPTNEKLFF TGTGCCAGCAGTGTGACAGGGCTTCCAACTAATGAAAAACTGTTTTTT
TRBJ2-7 - TRBV7-9 - CSSSPTSGGLSYEQYF TGTTCCAGCAGCCCGACTTCAGGGGGGTTGTCCTACGAGCAGTACTTC
TRBJ2-3 - TRBV2 - CASSLQAMTQYF TGTGCCAGCAGCCTACAGGCTATGACGCAGTATTTT
TRBJ2-7 - TRBV20-1 few CSARAPGGPYF TGCAGTGCTAGAGCCCCAGGGGGGCCCTACTTC
TRBJ1-2 TRBD1 TRBV4-3 few CASSVRQGWEHGYTF TGCGCCAGCAGCGTACGACAGGGTTGGGAGCATGGCTACACCTTC
TRBJ2-1 - TRBV6-1 - CASSTTSYNEQFF TGTGCCAGCAGTACAACCTCCTACAATGAGCAGTTCTTC
TRBJ1-5 - TRBV6-1 - CASSEALRGGYSNQPQHF TGTGCCAGCAGTGAAGCGCTTCGGGGGGGTTATAGCAATCAGCCCCAGCATTTT
TRBJ2-1 TRBD2 TRBV19 once CASRGLAKSSYNEQFF TGTGCCAGTAGGGGACTAGCCAAAAGCTCCTACAATGAGCAGTTCTTC
TRBJ1-1 TRBD1 TRBV5-1 - CASSLKQGENTEAFF TGCGCCAGCAGCTTGAAACAGGGGGAGAACACTGAAGCTTTCTTT
TRBJ2-3 TRBD2 TRBV6-6 - CASRLTSGVSTDTQYF TGTGCCAGCAGGCTAACTAGCGGGGTTAGCACAGATACGCAGTATTTT
TRBJ1-5 TRBD1 TRBV2 - CASRTGWGSNQPQHF TGTGCCAGCAGGACAGGGTGGGGTAGCAATCAGCCCCAGCATTTT
TRBJ2-3 - TRBV21-1 - CASSKGSLAGQTSTDTQYF TGTGCCAGCAGCAAAGGGTCGCTAGCGGGTCAAACTAGCACAGATACGCAGTATTTT
TRBJ1-5 TRBD1 TRBV7-9 few CASSEGTAFSNQPQHF TGTGCCAGCAGCGAAGGGACAGCCTTTAGCAATCAGCCCCAGCATTTT
TRBJ1-1 - TRBV5-1 - CASARQDLNTEAFF TGCGCCAGCGCGAGACAGGACTTGAACACTGAAGCTTTCTTT